This T cell receptor (beta chain) was retrieved from a study of CD8+ T cells in alopecia areata (dated by TCRdb to 2016 to 2019). About the full investigation: Treated patients were enrolled in an open-label pilot trial of oral tofacitinib, 5 to 10 mg twice daily, for moderate-to-severe alopecia areata. Tofacitinib was administered for 6 to 18 months, and 6 months of follow-up off drug were then conducted to assess delayed response and recurrence. High-throughput TCRbeta sequencing was used to examine T cell clonal expansion in alopecia areata in both the C3H/HeJ mouse model and human patients. On the human side, TCRbeta sequencing was run on scalp tissue and on sorted CD4+ and CD8+ peripheral blood T cells from healthy controls and from alopecia areata patients with either patchy or totalis/universalis disease. Biopsies were taken from tofacitinib-treated patients at baseline and again at 4 and 24 weeks into treatment, and several of those patients also had a later scalp biopsy. Scalp clonality was compared among normal scalp (n=4), patchy alopecia areata scalp (n=8), and alopecia totalis/universalis scalp (n=8). RNA was extracted with the PAXgene miRNA kit for fixed scalp, the miRNeasy kit for PBMCs, and the RNeasy kit for mouse skin. TCRbeta CDR3 regions were amplified by immunoSEQ multiplex PCR with 35 Vbeta forward and 13 Jbeta reverse primers.

The germline V gene encodes CDR1 SGHRS and CDR2 YFSETQ. Clipping removes 4 bases from V and 5 bases from J, with 8 as the unmatched junction base count. Reading from cysteine to phenylalanine, the CDR3 counts 14 amino acids. Just CDR3 DNA is preserved here, 42 bases in frame from base 1. Receptors were amplified or captured by the immunoSEQ multiplex PCR assay. RNA was extracted from all samples and reverse transcribed into cDNA, which served as template for TCR sequencing. First-strand cDNA was synthesized with SuperScript III using a 2:1 mix of oligo-dT and random hexamers. A synthetic immune receptor repertoire was used to gauge amplification bias, and whatever bias remained was removed computationally. The authors' analysis ran thus. Raw reads were preprocessed to remove errors, and CDR3 was defined according to IMGT conventions as the region from the conserved cysteine to phenylalanine. Clonality was calculated as 1 minus Shannon entropy normalized by log2 of the number of productive unique TCRs. Whether each scalp clone was CD4 or CD8 was inferred by checking scalp TCRbeta sequences against the CD4 and CD8 repertoires from sorted blood. As stored in TCRdb, this immuneACCESS dataset retains in-frame rearrangements with V and J assigned. A fraction of the clones does not appear; measured against another copy, unresolved V genes explain less than half of the discrepancy, and the remainder lacks a known reason. That table is the source of V, J and clone size, and D and trimming were worked out from the DNA. This sample has over 200,000 clones in its table, and about three fifths of those were observed once. The biggest ten clones account for over 0.4% of the sample.

For this clone: Its antigen is currently not known. Per-base quality was not reported, and no clone a single base away is much larger than it.

Sample time point, as interpreted from the label and publication: baseline before oral tofacitinib. Lesional scalp punch biopsies and peripheral blood were collected from alopecia areata patients. PBMCs were isolated by density centrifugation and stained for CD3, CD4 and CD8, after which CD4+ and CD8+ T cells were sorted on a FACSAria. What the authors observed across the whole study: Unlike mouse skin, which is dominated by gammadelta T cells, normal human skin has resident alphabeta T cells that are also sequenced, and this complicates analysis of the scalp TCR repertoire. Lesional scalp, especially in alopecia totalis/universalis, showed higher clonality and more expanded CD8+ clones than normal scalp, suggesting antigenic drive. Shared TCR sequences between patients were less evident than in mice, which may be partly attributable to HLA diversity in the patient population.

This clonotype was obtained from a human donor with alopecia areata. This sequence uses TRBV5-1 and TRBJ1-1; 7 bases in between match TRBD1. Source: CD4+ T cells sorted from blood, taken at week 0. This receptor has the CDR3 CASSSSTGTTEAFF. The sequenced DNA: TGCGCCAGCAGCAGCTCGACAGGGACAACTGAAGCTTTCTTT.